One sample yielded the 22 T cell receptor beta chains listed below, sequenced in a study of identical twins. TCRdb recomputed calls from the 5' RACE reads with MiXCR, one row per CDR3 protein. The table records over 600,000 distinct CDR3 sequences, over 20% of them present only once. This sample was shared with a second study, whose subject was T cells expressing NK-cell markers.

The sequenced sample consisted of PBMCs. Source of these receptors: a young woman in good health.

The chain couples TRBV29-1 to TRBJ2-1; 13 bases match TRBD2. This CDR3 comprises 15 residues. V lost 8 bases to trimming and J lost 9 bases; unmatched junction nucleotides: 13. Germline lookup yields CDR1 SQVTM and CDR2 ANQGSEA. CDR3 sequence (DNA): TGCAGCACAAATACCGGACTAGCGGGAGAGGGTGAGCAGTTCTTC. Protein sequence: CSTNTGLAGEGEQFF.

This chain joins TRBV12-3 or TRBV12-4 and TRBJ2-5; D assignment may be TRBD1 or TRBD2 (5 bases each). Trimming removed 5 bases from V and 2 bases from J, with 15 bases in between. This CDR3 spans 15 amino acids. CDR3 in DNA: TGTGCCAGCAGTAAGGGACGCCGCAATCAAGAGACCCAGTACTTC. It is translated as CASSKGRRNQETQYF.

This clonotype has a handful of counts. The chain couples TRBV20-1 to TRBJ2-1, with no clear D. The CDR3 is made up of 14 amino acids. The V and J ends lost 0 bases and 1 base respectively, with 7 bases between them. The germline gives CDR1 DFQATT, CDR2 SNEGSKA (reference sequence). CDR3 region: CSARDPESYNEQFF. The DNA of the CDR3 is TGCAGTGCTAGAGATCCGGAATCCTACAATGAGCAGTTCTTC.

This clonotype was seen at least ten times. The CDR3 here is CSVAGQGIHEQYF. CDR3 nucleotide sequence: TGCAGCGTCGCAGGACAGGGTATCCACGAGCAGTACTTC. The V call is TRBV29-1, the J call TRBJ2-7; TRBD1 matches at 8 bases. The junction had 9 bases not matched to a gene; V was cut back by 6 bases and J by 5 bases. The CDR3 totals 13 residues. CDR1 is SQVTM, CDR2 ANQGSEA, per germline.

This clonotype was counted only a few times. The CDR3 bases are TGTGCCATCAGTTCATATTCGGGGGTGAATTCACCCCTCCACTTT. It codes for CAISSYSGVNSPLHF. The gene calls are TRBV10-3 and TRBJ1-6; tentative D call: TRBD1 (5 bases). The CDR3 totals 15 residues. Trimming cost V 5 bases and J 7 bases, with 15 bases left between them. Germline lookup yields CDR1 ENHRY and CDR2 SYGVKD.

The CDR3, as DNA: TGCAGCGTTGCGCCGGGACTAGACACCGGGGAGCTGTTTTTT. It translates to CSVAPGLDTGELFF. The genes are TRBV29-1 and TRBJ2-2; 8 positions agree with TRBD2. The CDR3 contains 14 residues. V was pared by 4 bases and J by 3 bases, with 4 bases of the junction left unmatched. CDR1 and CDR2 from the germline V gene are SQVTM and ANQGSEA.

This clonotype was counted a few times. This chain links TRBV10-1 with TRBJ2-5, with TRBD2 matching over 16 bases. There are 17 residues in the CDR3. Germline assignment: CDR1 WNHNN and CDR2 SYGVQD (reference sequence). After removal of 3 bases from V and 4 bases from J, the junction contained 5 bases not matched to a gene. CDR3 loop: CASSDGTSGRGGETQYF. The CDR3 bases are TGCGCCAGCAGTGACGGGACTAGCGGGAGGGGCGGAGAGACCCAGTACTTC.

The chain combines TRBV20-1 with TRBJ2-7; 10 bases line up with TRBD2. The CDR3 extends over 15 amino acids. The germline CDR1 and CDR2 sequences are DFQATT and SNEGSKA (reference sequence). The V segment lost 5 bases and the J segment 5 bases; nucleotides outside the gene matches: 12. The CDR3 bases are TGCAGTGCTGGGGGTAGCGGGAGGCCACGGAACGAGCAGTACTTC. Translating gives CSAGGSGRPRNEQYF.

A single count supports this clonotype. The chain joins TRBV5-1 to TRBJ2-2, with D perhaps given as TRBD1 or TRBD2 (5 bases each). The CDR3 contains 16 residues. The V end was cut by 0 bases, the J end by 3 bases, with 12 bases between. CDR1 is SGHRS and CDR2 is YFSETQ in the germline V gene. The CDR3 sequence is CASSLAGTRDTGELFF. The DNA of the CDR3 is TGCGCCAGCAGCTTGGCCGGGACGAGAGACACCGGGGAGCTGTTTTTT.

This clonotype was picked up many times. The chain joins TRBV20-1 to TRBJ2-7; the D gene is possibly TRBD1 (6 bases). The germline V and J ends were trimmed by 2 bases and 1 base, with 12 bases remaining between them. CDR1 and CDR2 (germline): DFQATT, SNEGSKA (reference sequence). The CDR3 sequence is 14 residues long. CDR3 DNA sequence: TGCAGTGCTAGATCAACCGGACAGTCCTACGAGCAGTACTTC. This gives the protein CSARSTGQSYEQYF.

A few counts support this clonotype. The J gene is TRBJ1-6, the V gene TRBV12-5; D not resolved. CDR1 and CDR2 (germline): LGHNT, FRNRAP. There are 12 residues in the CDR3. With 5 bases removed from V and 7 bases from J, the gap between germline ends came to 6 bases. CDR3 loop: CASGGENSPLHF. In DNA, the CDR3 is TGTGCTAGTGGTGGGGAGAATTCACCCCTCCACTTT.

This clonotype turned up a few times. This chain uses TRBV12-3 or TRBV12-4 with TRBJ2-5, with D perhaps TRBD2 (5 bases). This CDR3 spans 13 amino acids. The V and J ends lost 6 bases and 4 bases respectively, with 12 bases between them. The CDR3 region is CASSHGRGETQYF. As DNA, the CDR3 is TGTGCCAGCAGCCATGGACGGGGAGAGACCCAGTACTTC.

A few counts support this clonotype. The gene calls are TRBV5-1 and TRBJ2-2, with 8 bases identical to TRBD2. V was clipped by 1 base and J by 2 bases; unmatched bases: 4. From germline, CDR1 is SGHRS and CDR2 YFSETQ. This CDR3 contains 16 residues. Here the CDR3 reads CASSLRAGGNTGELFF. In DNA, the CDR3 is TGCGCCAGCAGCTTGCGGGCGGGAGGCAACACCGGGGAGCTGTTTTTT.

CDR3 protein: CASGFGDKYSGANVLTF. The CDR3 bases are TGTGCCAGCGGCTTTGGGGACAAGTACTCTGGGGCCAACGTCCTGACTTTC. The chain carries TRBV6-1 and TRBJ2-6; TRBD1 is a possible D gene (6 bases). The V gene lost 8 bases and the J gene lost 0 bases, with 17 bases spanning the gap. CDR1 is MNHNS, CDR2 SASEGT, per germline. The CDR3 extends over 17 amino acids.

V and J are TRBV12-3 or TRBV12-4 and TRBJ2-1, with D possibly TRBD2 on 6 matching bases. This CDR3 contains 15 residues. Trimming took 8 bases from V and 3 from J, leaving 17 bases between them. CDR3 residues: CASRDGSGIYNEQFF. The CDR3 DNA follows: TGTGCCAGCCGTGACGGGAGCGGAATCTACAATGAGCAGTTCTTC.

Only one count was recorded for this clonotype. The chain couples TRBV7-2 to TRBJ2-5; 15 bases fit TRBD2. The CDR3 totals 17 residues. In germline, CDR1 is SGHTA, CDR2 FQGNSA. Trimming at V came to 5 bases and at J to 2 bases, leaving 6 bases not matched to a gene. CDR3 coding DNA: TGTGCCAGCAGCCCCCCGGGACTAGCGGGGGGTCAAGAGACCCAGTACTTC. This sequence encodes CASSPPGLAGGQETQYF.

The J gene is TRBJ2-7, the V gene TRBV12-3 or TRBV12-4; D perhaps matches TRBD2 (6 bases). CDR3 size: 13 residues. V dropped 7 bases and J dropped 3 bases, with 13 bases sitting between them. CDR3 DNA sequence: TGTGCCAGCACCAGAGCGGGCTTCTACGAGCAGTACTTC. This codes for CASTRAGFYEQYF.

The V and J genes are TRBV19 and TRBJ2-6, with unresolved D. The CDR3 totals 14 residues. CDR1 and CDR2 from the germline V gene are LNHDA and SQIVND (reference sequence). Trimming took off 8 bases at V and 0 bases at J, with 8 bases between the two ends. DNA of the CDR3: TGTGCCAGTTCCACGTACTCTGGGGCCAACGTCCTGACTTTC. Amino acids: CASSTYSGANVLTF.

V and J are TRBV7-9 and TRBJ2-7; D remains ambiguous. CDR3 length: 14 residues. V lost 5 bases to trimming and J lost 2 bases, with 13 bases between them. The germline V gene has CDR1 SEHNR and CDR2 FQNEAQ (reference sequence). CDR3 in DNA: TGTGCCAGCAGCCCGGTTCAGACGGCCTACGAGCAGTACTTC. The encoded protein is CASSPVQTAYEQYF.

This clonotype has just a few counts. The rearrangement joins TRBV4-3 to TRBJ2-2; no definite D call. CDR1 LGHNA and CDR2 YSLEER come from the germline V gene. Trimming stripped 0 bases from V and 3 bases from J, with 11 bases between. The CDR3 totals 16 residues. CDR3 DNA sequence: TGCGCCAGCAGCCAAGAAGGTGTCCCCCACACCGGGGAGCTGTTTTTT. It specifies CASSQEGVPHTGELFF.

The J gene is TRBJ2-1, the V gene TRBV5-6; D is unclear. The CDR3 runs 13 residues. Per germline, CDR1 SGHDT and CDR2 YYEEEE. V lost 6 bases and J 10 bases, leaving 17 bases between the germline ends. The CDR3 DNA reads TGTGCCAGCACCTCTTTCGACCGTACGGAGCAGTTCTTC. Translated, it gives CASTSFDRTEQFF.

In DNA form, the CDR3 reads TGTGCCAGCAGTCAACGGGACAGTTGGTGGAACACTGAAGCTTTCTTT. This sequence encodes CASSQRDSWWNTEAFF. The V call is TRBV12-3 or TRBV12-4, the J call TRBJ1-1, with TRBD1 identical over 7 bases. After removal of 5 bases from V and 1 base from J, the junction contained 10 bases not matched to a gene. There are 16 residues in the CDR3.